Given below is one T cell receptor (beta chain) in context. The antigen remains unidentified. The sample belongs to a study of cytomegalovirus exposure and HLA in healthy donors. Study overall: Earlier sequencing of 150 million to 200 million T cells yielded 100 million to 140 million unique TCR beta sequences. Study results and limitations: A likely sequencing artifact accounted for one observed cluster of highly shared sequence variants.

The length of the CDR3 is 16 residues. The V end was cut by 1 base, the J end by 0 bases, with 10 bases between. Per germline, CDR1 SGHTA and CDR2 FQGNSA. In the PCR, 60 Vbeta and 13 Jbeta primers were used. Data came from immunoSEQ multiplex PCR; TCRdb stores just in-frame clones and leaves some out. This sample has some 150,000 clones; around 79% occur once, and the top ten carry 2.5% to 3.5%. The chain joins TRBV7-2 to TRBJ1-3, with D possibly matching TRBD1 (5 bases). The clonotype originates from a man between 35 and 55 years old in good health and CMV-seropositive. Specimen: PBMCs. This chain's CDR3 is CASSLVGAASGNTIYF. The CDR3 DNA reads as TGTGCCAGCAGCTTAGTAGGGGCAGCCTCTGGAAACACCATATATTTT.